This T cell receptor beta chain was captured in a study of shared clonotypes between healthy human individuals. Overall study results and limits: Of the naive CD4 clonotypes, roughly 5% were shared across a handful of donors.

Selected positively for CCR7 and CD45RO-negative, naive CD8 cells excluded terminally differentiated effector memory CD45RA+ cells. About this clone: Its antigen is as yet unknown.

The genomic DNA of each subset was split evenly across several immunoSEQ plates. This table comes from immunoSEQ multiplex PCR, and its TCRdb copy is limited to in-frame clones, with some not included. The data show about 2.1 million clones, around 93% seen once. Germline V lookup: CDR1 SGHTA, CDR2 FQGNSA. V lost 1 base to trimming and J lost 10 bases, with 10 bases between them. The CDR3 spans 12 residues. Sequenced: naive CD8+ T cells from PBMCs. The V and J genes are TRBV7-2 and TRBJ1-2; D unresolved. The TCR comes from a man between 18 and 29 years old in good health. Some clones in this sample may be carry-over from other donors' samples. CDR3 residues: CASSLGTLVYTF. The CDR3, as DNA: TGTGCCAGCAGCTTAGGGACTCTCGTCTACACCTTC.